The present T cell receptor (beta chain) was sequenced within a study of T-cell memory formation after mild COVID-19 (dated by TCRdb to the early 2020s). Regarding the research as a whole: TCR sequence clusters from the two donors were largely donor specific. Longitudinal TCRalpha and TCRbeta repertoire sequencing tracked T-cell clones expanding and contracting after mild COVID-19 in two donors. The cohort was made up of two young adult volunteers, one female and one male, who were previously healthy. Study-level results and caveats: Balanced CD4/CD8 phenotypes were observed for clones contracting from day 15 to 85, whereas a bias towards CD4+ was observed for a second wave of clones expanding from day 15 to 37. Contracting CD4+ clones were located mainly in the CM and EM memory subsets, whereas CD8+ clones were found to be enriched in EMRA. Only a couple of mild cases were covered in the study, and larger cohorts including severe cases with pre-infection samples were considered necessary. Some responding clones were detected in pre-infection memory, which suggested that pre-existing cross-reactive memory T cells had joined the SARS-CoV-2 response. SARS-CoV-2 specificity of the second-wave clones peaking on day 37 was not confirmed.

Instrument on record: Illumina NovaSeq 6000. TCRalpha and TCRbeta cDNA libraries were built by 5'RACE with constant-segment primers, adding sample barcodes and unique molecular identifiers. RNA was extracted from every sample with Trizol reagent. Amplification of the libraries took two PCR steps, and the second step added a second sample barcode plus Illumina TruSeq adapters. Libraries were sequenced on an Illumina NovaSeq with 2 x 150 bp paired-end reads. The source study handled its data this way. Demultiplexing of reads and collapsing into UMI-guided consensus sequences were performed with migec v1.2.7. Using mixcr v2.1.11, UMI consensuses were aligned to TRA and TRB V and J templates and then assembled into clonotypes. A clonotype was counted as expanded or contracted only if both edgeR and NoisET called the change significant, with noise models trained on biological replicates. For edgeR calls, the thresholds were a false discovery rate-adjusted p below 0.01 and a log2 fold-change of 1. As an exploratory analysis of dynamics, max-normalized trajectories of the 1000 most abundant clonotypes were examined by PCA with hierarchical clustering. The CD4 or CD8 phenotype of responding clones was assigned using the separately sequenced CD4+ and CD8+ repertoires. The public reads were reprocessed in TCRdb via fastp at Q25 and MiXCR, keeping in-frame beta chains. Rows with one shared CDR3 protein collapse into an entry with the most common genes and DNA. TCRdb's processing, not the authors' own work, is the source of the V and J calls. The sample table holds about 250,000 distinct CDR3 sequences, of which just over 15% were seen once. Of the sample, 2% to 2.5% falls within the top ten clones.

PBMCs were isolated by Ficoll-Paque density gradient centrifugation. Per the germline V gene (reference sequence), LNHDA is the CDR1 and SQIVND is the CDR2. V is clipped by 3 bases and J by 2 bases, and the sequence between their germline boundaries is 8 bases long. Taken from cysteine to phenylalanine, the CDR3 has 14 residues. Kept here is only the CDR3 DNA, which spans 42 bases and is read in frame from base 1. Comments on this clonotype: The antigen it recognizes is unknown. Base qualities are missing; no much larger clone stands one base away.

The chain joins TRBV19 to TRBJ1-5; TRBD1 is a possible D gene, resting on 6 matching bases. The specimen sequenced was PBMCs or a T cell subset sorted from them (not recorded which). The receptor comes from an adult woman who had mild COVID-19 (a few samples of this study predate the infection). The sample titles of this study are shuffled in the database, so cell type and time point are left out; the donor was told from shared clones. CDR3 region: CASSMSGGNQPQHF. The sequenced DNA: TGTGCCAGTAGTATGTCAGGGGGCAATCAGCCCCAGCATTTT.